This is a list of T cell receptor beta chains from one sample in a study of T cell repertoires in cytomegalovirus infection. TCRdb reanalysed the reads using MiXCR and keeps one entry per CDR3 protein. The profile shows around 310,000 distinct CDR3 sequences, roughly a sixth of them singletons. Material: PBMCs. Receptors originate from a human donor in good health (CMV status not recorded). Some clones in this sample may be carry-over from other donors' samples. Both conserved end residues are part of each CDR3. The D gene is left open where the match is weak.

J: TRBJ2-3; V: TRBV28; length: 17; D: NA; CDR3: CASSYPLRPGATDTQYF
J: TRBJ2-1; V: TRBV7-3; length: 16; D: TRBD2; CDR3: CASSPKPSGFYNEQFF
J: TRBJ1-4; V: TRBV7-9; length: 14; D: NA; CDR3: CASSLVPGGEKLFF
J: TRBJ1-6; V: TRBV5-1; length: 16; D: NA; CDR3: CASSVQGPGGNSPLHF
J: TRBJ1-2; V: TRBV27; length: 13; D: NA; CDR3: CASRPQGVNGYTF
J: TRBJ2-2; V: TRBV6-2/TRBV6-3; length: 13; D: NA; CDR3: CASRVGGTGELFF
J: TRBJ2-1; V: TRBV11-2; length: 15; D: TRBD2; CDR3: CASRRLAGGYNEQFF
J: TRBJ1-3; V: TRBV7-2; length: 14; D: TRBD1; CDR3: CASSWAGGSDTIYF
J: TRBJ2-7; V: TRBV6-1; length: 13; D: NA; CDR3: CASTNSGRDEQYF
J: TRBJ2-1; V: TRBV7-8; length: 16; D: NA; CDR3: CASSLASGPFNREQFF
J: TRBJ1-5; V: TRBV10-3; length: 15; D: NA; CDR3: CAISQGAYSNQPQHF
J: TRBJ1-1; V: TRBV12-3/TRBV12-4; length: 13; D: NA; CDR3: CASSLRVRGKAFF
J: TRBJ2-5; V: TRBV15; length: 13; D: NA; CDR3: CATAQGTQETQYF
J: TRBJ1-4; V: TRBV7-9; length: 14; D: TRBD1; CDR3: CASSLGQGYEKLFF
J: TRBJ2-7; V: TRBV19; length: 15; D: NA; CDR3: CASSPAGESSYEQYF
J: TRBJ2-7; V: TRBV27; length: 15; D: NA; CDR3: CASSLGVGALYEQYF
J: TRBJ1-1; V: TRBV19; length: 12; D: NA; CDR3: CASSIGVTEAFF
J: TRBJ1-2; V: TRBV5-1; length: 13; D: TRBD1; CDR3: CASSGGQGDGYTF
J: TRBJ2-5; V: TRBV6-5; length: 15; D: TRBD1; CDR3: CASSSLPRGPETQYF
J: TRBJ2-1; V: TRBV20-1; length: 13; D: NA; CDR3: CSANTGLYNEQFF
J: TRBJ1-1; V: TRBV19; length: 13; D: NA; CDR3: CASSVGRGTEAFF
J: TRBJ2-5; V: TRBV29-1; length: 15; D: NA; CDR3: CSVAPHLRPEETQYF
J: TRBJ1-6; V: TRBV20-1; length: 13; D: NA; CDR3: CSAPHPGDSPLHF
J: TRBJ2-2; V: TRBV5-6; length: 17; D: TRBD1; CDR3: CASSRGQGQRNTGELFF
J: TRBJ1-1; V: TRBV4-2; length: 14; D: NA; CDR3: CASSQGGGQTTTFF
J: TRBJ1-2; V: TRBV5-5; length: 13; D: NA; CDR3: CASSHQGSEGYTF
J: TRBJ1-2; V: TRBV7-9; length: 12; D: NA; CDR3: CASSPVGYGYTF
J: TRBJ2-3; V: TRBV24-1; length: 19; D: TRBD2; CDR3: CATSDSGLAGGSSTDTQYF
J: TRBJ1-5; V: TRBV15; length: 17; D: NA; CDR3: CATSRELNLVGDQPQHF
J: TRBJ1-3; V: TRBV20-1; length: 14; D: NA; CDR3: CSARRGATGNTIYF
J: TRBJ2-5; V: TRBV14; length: 12; D: NA; CDR3: CASSQRPETQYF
J: TRBJ1-4; V: TRBV7-9; length: 14; D: TRBD1; CDR3: CASSDRGLREKLFF
J: TRBJ2-3; V: TRBV7-9; length: 16; D: NA; CDR3: CASSPFPGGGTDTQYF
J: TRBJ1-6; V: TRBV6-1; length: 17; D: NA; CDR3: CASKRDVGSSYNSPLHF
J: TRBJ2-5; V: TRBV7-6; length: 17; D: NA; CDR3: CGSSLPKRGTLQETQYF
J: TRBJ1-2; V: TRBV5-4; length: 13; D: NA; CDR3: CASSSTQGVGYTF
J: TRBJ2-2; V: TRBV28; length: 19; D: TRBD1; CDR3: CASSGEPAQGERNTGELFF
J: TRBJ2-7; V: TRBV3-1; length: 15; D: TRBD1; CDR3: CASSQGTQGTYEQYF
J: TRBJ1-1; V: TRBV28; length: 16; D: TRBD1; CDR3: CASSLLGGTGGYEAFF
J: TRBJ1-1; V: TRBV5-1; length: 14; D: TRBD1; CDR3: CASSYNRGETEAFF
J: TRBJ2-4; V: TRBV24-1; length: 13; D: NA; CDR3: CATSDAPGHIQYF
J: TRBJ2-7; V: TRBV9; length: 16; D: TRBD2; CDR3: CASSPGLAGVSYEQYF
J: TRBJ2-1; V: TRBV20-1; length: 15; D: TRBD1; CDR3: CSARPGQGVYNEQFF
J: TRBJ1-6; V: TRBV11-2; length: 19; D: TRBD1; CDR3: CASSLDGQTGLVYNSPLHF
J: TRBJ2-7; V: TRBV7-3; length: 13; D: TRBD1; CDR3: CASSNTGDYEQYF